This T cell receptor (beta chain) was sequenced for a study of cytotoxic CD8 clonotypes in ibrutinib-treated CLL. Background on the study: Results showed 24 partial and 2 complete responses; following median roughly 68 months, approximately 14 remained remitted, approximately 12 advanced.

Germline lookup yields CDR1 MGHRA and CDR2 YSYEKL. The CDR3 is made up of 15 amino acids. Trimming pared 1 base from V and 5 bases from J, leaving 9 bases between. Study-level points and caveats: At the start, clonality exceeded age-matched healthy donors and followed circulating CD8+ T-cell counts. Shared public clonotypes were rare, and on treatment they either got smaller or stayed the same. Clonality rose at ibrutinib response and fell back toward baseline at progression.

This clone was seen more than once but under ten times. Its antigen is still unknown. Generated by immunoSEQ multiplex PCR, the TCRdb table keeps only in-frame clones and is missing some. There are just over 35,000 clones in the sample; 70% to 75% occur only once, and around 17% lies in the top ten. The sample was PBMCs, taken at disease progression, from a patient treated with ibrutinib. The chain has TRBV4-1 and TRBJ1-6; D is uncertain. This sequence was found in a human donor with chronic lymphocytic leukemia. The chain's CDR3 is CASSQAGQDNSPLHF. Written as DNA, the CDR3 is TGCGCCAGCAGCCAAGCCGGGCAGGATAATTCACCCCTCCACTTT.